This entry lists 2 T cell receptor beta chains sequenced from one sample in a study of blood T cell repertoires in COVID-19 (dated by TCRdb to 2018 to 2020). Receptors were amplified or captured by the immunoSEQ multiplex PCR assay. The table was pulled from immuneACCESS by TCRdb, which kept in-frame rearrangements only. Such tables lose some clones; where checked, under half of the loss comes from unresolved V genes, and the rest has no known cause. The sample profile shows under 250,000 clones; approximately 88% of them were found once. The ten largest clones add up to around 6.9% of the sample. Sample: peripheral blood. Source of these receptors: a man aged 60 to 69 who had recovered from COVID-19.

The J gene is TRBJ2-3, the V gene TRBV4-2; 9 bases line up with TRBD2. Unmatched junction bases numbered 3, after V lost 1 base and J lost 1 base. CDR1 and CDR2 from the germline V gene are LGHNA and YNFKEQ. There are 16 residues in the CDR3. DNA of the CDR3: TGTGCCAGCAGCCAAGCGGCTAGCGGGGGCACAGATACGCAGTATTTT. Translating gives CASSQAASGGTDTQYF.

This clone was observed a handful of times. CDR3 bases: TGTGCCAGCAGCTTGAATCAGGGGAACACCGGGGAGCTGTTTTTT. Its translation is CASSLNQGNTGELFF. The J gene is TRBJ2-2, the V gene TRBV5-4; D might be TRBD1 (5 bases). V dropped 1 base and J dropped 1 base, with 8 bases sitting between them. The CDR3 has 15 residues. Germline V CDR1 and CDR2: SGHNT, YYREEE (reference sequence). Full variable domain (remainder filled in from reference TRBV5-4 and TRBJ2-2): ETGVTQSPTHLIKTRGQQVTLRCSSQSGHNTVSWYQQALGQGPQFIFQYYREEENGRGNFPPRFSGLQFPNYSSELNVNALELDDSALYLCASSLNQGNTGELFFGEGSRLTVL.